A single sample gave rise to the 25 T cell receptor beta chains below, sequenced in a study of identical twins (dated by TCRdb to 2016 to 2018). The library was made by 5' RACE. The sequencing machine was an Illumina HiSeq 2000. TCRdb reprocessing: public reads trimmed at Q25 with fastp, clones called with MiXCR, in-frame beta chains kept. Each entry merges the rows of one CDR3 protein and shows their most common DNA and genes. The sample profile shows some 1,700,000 distinct CDR3 sequences; roughly a third of them were found once. Roughly 0.3% of the sample is in the top ten clones. The sample consisted of cord blood. The receptor set was obtained from a newborn girl in good health.

This clonotype was found a few times. The chain couples TRBV18 to TRBJ2-2; no clear D. The V gene lost 0 bases and the J gene lost 5 bases, with 7 bases spanning the gap. Germline V CDR1 and CDR2: KGHSH, LQKENI. The CDR3 has 14 residues. DNA of the CDR3: TGTGCCAGCTCACCACCAGGCAGGACCGGGGAGCTGTTTTTT. The encoded protein is CASSPPGRTGELFF.

Comment on this clonotype: A much larger clonotype is one base distant, so this may be a read error. The genes are TRBV12-3 or TRBV12-4 and TRBJ2-5, with D tentatively TRBD2 (6 bases). CDR3 size: 12 residues. V was pared by 6 bases and J by 11 bases, with 16 bases between. CDR3: CASSTSYNEQYF. The CDR3 DNA sequence: TGTGCCAGCAGCACTAGCTACAATGAGCAGTACTTC.

This clonotype has a handful of counts. The rearrangement uses TRBV20-1 and TRBJ2-1, with unresolved D. From germline, CDR1 is DFQATT and CDR2 SNEGSKA (reference sequence). The V and J ends lost 3 bases and 0 bases respectively, with 6 bases between them. This CDR3 has 13 residues. CDR3 protein: CSASPGSYNEQFF. For the CDR3, the DNA is TGCAGTGCTAGCCCGGGCTCCTACAATGAGCAGTTCTTC.

The J gene is TRBJ2-3, the V gene TRBV10-3; 9 bases align to TRBD1. With V trimmed by 8 bases and J by 1 base, 4 bases remained unmatched. CDR3 length: 14 amino acids. CDR1 and CDR2 from the germline V gene are ENHRY and SYGVKD. This CDR3 is CAILRDRGTDTQYF. The CDR3 DNA reads as TGTGCCATCCTCCGGGACAGGGGCACAGATACGCAGTATTTT.

This clonotype has ten or more counts. The V call is TRBV27, the J call TRBJ1-4; TRBD1 might be the D (6 bases). The CDR3 runs 15 residues. Trimming shortened V by 5 bases and J by 3 bases, and 13 bases separated the two germline ends. Looked up from germline, CDR1 is MNHEY and CDR2 is SMNVEV (reference sequence). This CDR3 reads CASSPTGMANEKLFF. The CDR3 DNA is TGTGCCAGCAGTCCAACAGGGATGGCTAATGAAAAACTGTTTTTT.

This clonotype was seen a handful of times. V is TRBV20-1 and J is TRBJ2-3; D uncertain. In germline, CDR1 is DFQATT, CDR2 SNEGSKA (reference sequence). The CDR3 runs to 11 residues. Trimming took off 7 bases at V and 1 base at J, with 6 bases between the two ends. The CDR3 DNA is TGCAGTGGATACCGCACAGATACGCAGTATTTT. Its translation is CSGYRTDTQYF.

The rearrangement uses TRBV7-9 and TRBJ2-1, with 7 bases that match TRBD1. CDR3 length equals 16 residues. V was clipped by 5 bases and J by 4 bases; unmatched bases: 11. Looked up from germline, CDR1 is SEHNR and CDR2 is FQNEAQ (reference sequence). CDR3 in amino acids: CASSGRTGLQYNEQFF. DNA for the CDR3: TGTGCCAGCAGCGGCCGGACAGGCCTACAATACAATGAGCAGTTCTTC.

The chain employs TRBV2 and TRBJ2-2, with TRBD1 as a possible D gene (6 bases). Germline V gene data show CDR1 as SNHLY and CDR2 as FYNNEI. The length of the CDR3 is 12 residues. Trimming stripped 9 bases from V and 1 base from J, with 6 bases between. This CDR3 is CARQGNTGELFF. The CDR3 coding sequence is TGTGCCAGACAGGGGAACACCGGGGAGCTGTTTTTT.

The V call is TRBV5-1, the J call TRBJ2-7; 10 nucleotides agree with TRBD1. Germline CDR1 SGHRS, CDR2 YFSETQ. The CDR3 sequence is 15 residues long. Trimming cost V 0 bases and J 3 bases; bases outside gene matches: 3. The CDR3 reads CASSLGGTGVYEQYF. CDR3 bases: TGCGCCAGCAGCTTGGGAGGGACAGGGGTCTACGAGCAGTACTTC.

This clonotype appeared many times. This chain joins TRBV18 and TRBJ2-1; 7 bases map to TRBD2. The CDR3 length is 13 residues. Germline V CDR1 and CDR2: KGHSH, LQKENI. J was trimmed by 4 bases and V by 8 bases; bases with no gene match: 5. The CDR3 spells CASSRAGYNEQFF. In DNA, the CDR3 is TGTGCCAGCAGCCGAGCGGGATACAATGAGCAGTTCTTC.

The chain combines TRBV20-1 with TRBJ1-5, with 10 bases matching TRBD1. V lost 6 bases to trimming and J lost 6 bases; unmatched junction nucleotides: 8. Germline assignment: CDR1 DFQATT and CDR2 SNEGSKA (reference sequence). This CDR3 contains 14 residues. CDR3 loop: CSARQGAAGQPQHF. The CDR3 region has the DNA TGCAGTGCCAGACAGGGGGCGGCCGGTCAGCCCCAGCATTTT.

This chain connects TRBV28 to TRBJ2-3; 7 nucleotides align to TRBD1. This CDR3 contains 15 residues. The germline gives CDR1 MDHEN, CDR2 SYDVKM. Unmatched junction bases numbered 7, after V lost 5 bases and J lost 2 bases. CDR3 region: CASSRDSLATDTQYF. Here the CDR3 DNA reads TGTGCCAGCAGTAGGGACAGCTTAGCCACAGATACGCAGTATTTT.

This chain connects TRBV3-1 to TRBJ2-1; the match to TRBD2 covers 8 bases. The CDR3 sequence is 17 residues long. Per germline, CDR1 LGHDT and CDR2 YNNKEL (reference sequence). The ends lost 0 bases at V and 6 bases at J; junction bases unmatched: 10. The CDR3 protein is CASSQDRLSGGGNEQFF. In nucleotides, the CDR3 is TGTGCCAGCAGCCAAGATAGGTTGAGCGGGGGTGGCAATGAGCAGTTCTTC.

This chain uses TRBV20-1 with TRBJ1-6, with no clear D. This CDR3 is 13 amino acids long. The V end was cut by 2 bases, the J end by 5 bases, with 7 bases between. In germline, CDR1 is DFQATT, CDR2 SNEGSKA (reference sequence). The DNA for the CDR3 is TGCAGTGCTAGAAGTGGCAATAATTCACCCCTCCACTTT. Translating gives CSARSGNNSPLHF.

There are many counts of this clonotype. The chain is built from TRBV10-3 and TRBJ2-6, with D possibly TRBD2 on 6 matching bases. Germline CDR1 is ENHRY and CDR2 is SYGVKD. The V gene lost 7 bases and the J gene lost 0 bases, with 10 bases spanning the gap. The CDR3 extends over 15 amino acids. In DNA form, the CDR3 reads TGTGCCATCAATGGAGGGCACTCTGGGGCCAACGTCCTGACTTTC. This codes for CAINGGHSGANVLTF.

V usage is TRBV2 and J usage is TRBJ2-6; D might be TRBD1 (6 bases). This CDR3 contains 15 residues. The V end lost 6 bases, the J end lost 12 bases, and 21 bases lay between the germline ends. Germline CDR1 is SNHLY and CDR2 is FYNNEI. The CDR3 sequence: CASSNQGSSVGVLTF. The CDR3 nucleotides are TGTGCCAGCAGCAACCAGGGGTCCTCCGTCGGCGTCCTGACTTTC.

CDR3 residues: CSVEVRGFSYEQYF. CDR3 sequence (DNA): TGCAGCGTTGAGGTCAGGGGGTTCTCCTACGAGCAGTACTTC. The chain combines TRBV29-1 with TRBJ2-7; TRBD1 matches at 7 bases. Germline CDR1 SQVTM, CDR2 ANQGSEA. The CDR3 runs 14 residues. V was pared by 3 bases and J by 0 bases, with 5 bases of the junction left unmatched.

This chain joins TRBV10-3 and TRBJ1-1, with D possibly being TRBD1 (5 bases). Trimming removed 3 bases from V and 1 base from J, with 9 bases in between. The CDR3 extends over 14 amino acids. CDR1 and CDR2 from the germline V gene are ENHRY and SYGVKD. The CDR3: CAISEGTPNTEAFF. CDR3 DNA: TGTGCCATCAGTGAAGGGACGCCGAACACTGAAGCTTTCTTT.

V and J are TRBV6-2 or TRBV6-3 and TRBJ1-5, with 10 bases matching TRBD1. The length of the CDR3 is 17 residues. The germline V gene has CDR1 MNHEY and CDR2 SVGEGT. With 2 bases clipped from V and 0 bases from J, the junction kept 4 bases outside the gene matches. In DNA form, the CDR3 reads TGTGCCAGCAGTTACATGACAGGGGGCCCTAGCAATCAGCCCCAGCATTTT. Protein product: CASSYMTGGPSNQPQHF.

In this sample, this clonotype turned up a few times. V and J are TRBV7-9 and TRBJ2-1, with TRBD2 matching over 8 bases. CDR3 length: 16 residues. Germline-derived CDR1 and CDR2 are SEHNR and FQNEAQ (reference sequence). Trimming removed 3 bases from V and 6 bases from J; junction bases left unmatched: 10. CDR3 coding DNA: TGTGCCAGCAGCTTGAGTTCGAGCGGGGGAAGCAATGAGCAGTTCTTC. It is translated as CASSLSSSGGSNEQFF.

CDR3 bases: TGTGCCACCAGTGACCCCCTAACGGGGACAAATGAGCAGTTCTTC. The encoded protein is CATSDPLTGTNEQFF. The genes are TRBV24-1 and TRBJ2-1, with D maybe TRBD1 (6 bases). The CDR3 runs to 15 residues. The V end was cut by 4 bases, the J end by 7 bases, with 16 bases between. Germline assignment: CDR1 KGHDR and CDR2 SFDVKD.

The J gene is TRBJ2-7, the V gene TRBV20-1; possible D gene TRBD2, 6 bases. V was shortened by 0 bases and J by 2 bases, with 17 bases between the two germline ends. Looked up from germline, CDR1 is DFQATT and CDR2 is SNEGSKA (reference sequence). There are 16 residues in the CDR3. The CDR3 is CSARDLMASDAYEQYF. The CDR3 nucleotides are TGCAGTGCTAGAGATCTAATGGCTAGCGACGCCTACGAGCAGTACTTC.

This clonotype was observed a single time. The CDR3 spells CASQSRGVRANSPLHF. The DNA for the CDR3 is TGTGCCAGCCAATCCCGAGGGGTAAGGGCCAATTCACCCCTCCACTTT. The chain recombines TRBV27 with TRBJ1-6; weak D call: TRBD1 (5 bases). CDR1 and CDR2 from the germline V gene are MNHEY and SMNVEV (reference sequence). The CDR3 is 16 residues long. Trimming cost V 8 bases and J 7 bases, with 21 bases left between them.

This clonotype was seen more than once but under ten times. This rearrangement joins TRBV5-4 to TRBJ2-1, with D hard to call. V was trimmed by 4 bases and J by 9 bases, leaving 11 bases between them. The CDR3 totals 12 residues. Germline assignment: CDR1 SGHNT and CDR2 YYREEE (reference sequence). CDR3 residues: CASSPRNGEQFF. In DNA form, the CDR3 reads TGTGCCAGCAGCCCTAGGAATGGTGAGCAGTTCTTC.

This clonotype has just a few counts. The V and J genes are TRBV15 and TRBJ1-4; D is uncertain. Per the germline V gene, CDR1 is LNHNV and CDR2 is YYDKDF (reference sequence). Trimming left V 0 bases short and J 6 bases short, with 5 bases between. This CDR3 contains 13 residues. DNA of the CDR3: TGTGCCACCAGCAGAGATCCGGATGAAAAACTGTTTTTT. This gives the protein CATSRDPDEKLFF.